This TCR beta chain came from a study of blood T cell repertoires in COVID-19. The wider study: There were acute and convalescent COVID-19 samples, and they came from the United States, Italy and Spain.

As processed by the authors: The authors estimated nucleated cell counts from reference gene primer amplification. TCRdb's copy holds only in-frame clones and misses some; the assay was immunoSEQ multiplex PCR. V and J calls and clone size are those listed in that table; D and trimming were worked out from the DNA. The sample holds approximately 89,000 clones; around four fifths are singletons and the top ten take roughly 10%. The germline V gene has CDR1 SGHAT and CDR2 FQNNGV. With 0 bases removed from V and 3 bases from J, the gap between germline ends came to 9 bases. The CDR3 runs 14 residues. This clone has just a few counts.

This TCR came from a woman aged 65 to 85 with active or convalescent COVID-19. The chain links TRBV11-2 to TRBJ2-7; a weak D match, TRBD1 (5 bases). The sample comprised peripheral blood. The CDR3 bases are TGTGCCAGCAGCTTAGATCTACAGGACTACGAGCAGTACTTC. This translates into CASSLDLQDYEQYF.